This entry features one TCR beta chain sequence. Its antigen remains undetermined. Base qualities were left out, and no much larger clone turns up one base away. The library was generated by 5' RACE. The sequencer listed for this sample is NextSeq 500. Unique molecular identifiers were attached to individual cDNA molecules in the TCR library protocol so that sequencing error and PCR bias could be corrected. TCR alpha and beta chains were both sequenced, and the abundances of alpha and beta sequences in each sample were closely correlated with each other. On the authors' methods: Decombinator V4 was used to annotate the V gene, J gene and CDR3 of the TCR sequences. TCRs were defined as expanded if a significant change between any two time points was detected under a Poisson model with p below 0.0001. TCR abundances were normalised to the total number of TCRs sequenced per sample and were expressed as counts per million. MAIT TCRs were defined by TRAV1-2 paired with TRAJ12, TRAJ20 or TRAJ33, and iNKT TCRs by TRAV10 paired with TRAJ18. VDJdb, accessed 1 November 2021, was searched for CMV, EBV and SARS-CoV-2 annotated TCRs, excluding TCRs annotated for multiple antigens. TCRdb trimmed public reads at Q25 via fastp, called clones via MiXCR and kept in-frame beta chains. Under each unique CDR3 protein, matching rows form one entry showing the most common genes and DNA. The V and J calls come from TCRdb's annotation, not from the publication. The sample table records more than 50,000 distinct CDR3 sequences; around 13% of these occur just once. The ten largest clones take up over 1.1% of the sample.

For CDR1 and CDR2, the germline V gene lists SGHRS and YFSETQ. The junction carries 9 bases between V and J, which are trimmed by 0 bases and 6 bases respectively. The CDR3 holds 13 amino acids from the cysteine to the phenylalanine. CDR3 DNA is the only sequence kept; it has 39 bases, read in frame from the first base. The study was a case-control design nested within a healthcare worker cohort in London, UK, with weekly nasopharyngeal swab PCR tests and blood sampling. Between 23 and 31 March 2020, the week of the UK lockdown, healthcare workers were enrolled and then followed up weekly for as long as 16 weeks. The data belong to a study of early T cells in non-severe SARS-CoV-2 infection (TCRdb year 2021). Regarding the complete study: Because TCR sequencing was done on bulk RNA from unsorted whole blood, the alpha and beta chains could not be paired. The full study reports these points: Matching against VDJdb was skewed toward anti-spike CD8 responses, likely underestimated virus-specific expansions, and missed private and CD4 specificities.

Recombination joined TRBV5-1 with TRBJ1-1; possibly the D gene is TRBD1, per 6 matching bases. Sequences were derived from whole blood, sampled at baseline. The clonotype originates from an adult who was a healthcare worker with PCR-confirmed SARS-CoV-2 infection or an uninfected control (not recorded which). The CDR3 protein: CASSLDRAAEAFF. Read as DNA, the sequence is TGCGCCAGCAGCTTGGACAGGGCGGCTGAAGCTTTCTTT.